The 9 T cell receptor beta chains below come from one sample, sequenced in a study of blood T cells in healthy people across ages. Next came a second PCR, run for about 7 to 11 cycles, which used a sample-barcoded 5' primer along with a J-beta primer mix. TCRdb ran MiXCR on the 5' RACE reads and lists one entry per CDR3 protein. This table has about 690,000 distinct CDR3 sequences, roughly two fifths appearing once. Material for sequencing was blood. The receptors stem from a man older than 75 in good health.

This clonotype was counted a few times. The CDR3: CASSLNHRGNEQFF. CDR3 in DNA: TGTGCCAGCAGTTTAAATCACAGGGGCAATGAGCAGTTCTTC. The chain uses TRBV27 and TRBJ2-1; 7 bases are shared with TRBD1. The germline V gene has CDR1 MNHEY and CDR2 SMNVEV (reference sequence). The CDR3 runs to 14 residues. V was pared by 2 bases and J by 6 bases, with 4 bases of the junction left unmatched.

The chain carries TRBV7-2 and TRBJ2-6, with 8 nucleotides matching TRBD1. V shed 5 bases, J shed 0 bases, and the junction held 6 bases outside the gene matches. Germline V lookup: CDR1 SGHTA, CDR2 FQGNSA. The CDR3 length is 17 residues. The CDR3 loop reads CASSTRTGSSGANVLTF. CDR3 sequence (DNA): TGTGCCAGCAGCACTCGGACAGGGAGCTCTGGGGCCAACGTCCTGACTTTC.

This chain connects TRBV28 to TRBJ2-3, with D tentatively TRBD1 (6 bases). Germline CDR1 MDHEN, CDR2 SYDVKM. CDR3 length: 17 residues. Trimming took 7 bases from V and 4 from J, leaving 24 bases between them. Here the CDR3 DNA reads TGTGCCAGCACCATTCGCGGACCCCGCGAGGGGGCAGATACGCAGTATTTT. Protein: CASTIRGPREGADTQYF.

The gene calls are TRBV3-1 and TRBJ2-7; D is undetermined. V was cut by 4 bases and J by 0 bases, with 13 bases left in between. The germline gives CDR1 LGHDT, CDR2 YNNKEL (reference sequence). This CDR3 is built from 15 residues. Written as DNA, the CDR3 is TGTGCCAGCAGCCCCAGGACGAGGAGCTCCTACGAGCAGTACTTC. The encoded protein is CASSPRTRSSYEQYF.

This clonotype was counted ten times or more. This CDR3 reads CASSLGLAGGGKFF. CDR3 bases: TGTGCCAGCAGCCTAGGACTAGCGGGAGGAGGGAAGTTCTTC. The J gene is TRBJ2-1, the V gene TRBV12-3 or TRBV12-4; 14 bases are a match to TRBD2. The CDR3 loop spans 14 amino acids. J was trimmed by 14 bases and V by 6 bases; bases with no gene match: 9.

About this clonotype: At one end, the junction sequence differs from germline, possibly due to a read error. The chain employs TRBV6-4 and TRBJ2-2; D not resolved. This CDR3 spans 14 amino acids. Germline V gene data show CDR1 as MRHNA and CDR2 as SNTAGT. The CDR3 sequence: CACRVTVNTGELFF. The DNA for the CDR3 is TGTGCCTGCAGAGTGACGGTGAACACCGGGGAGCTGTTTTTT.

This clonotype was detected only a few times. The chain recombines TRBV27 with TRBJ1-5; perhaps TRBD1 as D (5 bases). This CDR3 is built from 17 residues. Trimming cost V 6 bases and J 4 bases, with 22 bases left between them. Germline loops: CDR1 MNHEY, CDR2 SMNVEV (reference sequence). This CDR3 reads CASSYPRGDWRNQPQHF. The CDR3, as DNA: TGTGCCAGCAGCTACCCCCGGGGGGATTGGCGAAATCAGCCCCAGCATTTT.

Only a few counts were recorded for this clonotype. The chain carries TRBV7-2 and TRBJ1-1; the match to TRBD1 covers 7 bases. The length of the CDR3 is 14 residues. Germline CDR1 and CDR2: SGHTA and FQGNSA. Unmatched junction bases numbered 3, after V lost 4 bases and J lost 1 base. In DNA, the CDR3 is TGTGCCAGCAGCTCCTCAGGGGGGAACACTGAAGCTTTCTTT. Protein: CASSSSGGNTEAFF.

A remark on this clonotype: This may be a read error, as it is one base from a much larger clone. The chain employs TRBV5-1 and TRBJ2-4; the match to TRBD2 covers 10 bases. This CDR3 is built from 15 residues. The ends lost 4 bases at V and 13 bases at J; junction bases unmatched: 14. In germline, CDR1 is SGHRS, CDR2 YFSETQ. CDR3 in amino acids: CASSPRTSGPYGQYF. The CDR3 bases are TGCGCCAGCAGCCCCAGGACTAGCGGCCCCTACGGGCAGTACTTC.